The rows below give T cell receptor beta chains drawn from one sample of a study of blood T cell repertoires in COVID-19. Method: immunoSEQ multiplex PCR; TCRdb's copy keeps in-frame clones and lacks some. Among about 250,000 clones listed, 86% were seen once. Source material: PBMCs or T cells enriched from blood (not recorded which). Receptors were obtained from a man aged 40-55 years who had recovered from COVID-19. Each CDR3 is given with its conserved first and last residue. D genes are given only for firm matches. Clone size, where shown, is once, few, many, or a class for clones that have expanded.

d_gene: TRBD2
abundance: .
v_gene: TRBV2
j_gene: TRBJ2-7
CDR3aa: CASSELGLAVIYEQYF
CDR3nt: TGTGCCAGCAGTGAGTTGGGACTAGCGGTAATCTACGAGCAGTACTTC

d_gene: TRBD2
abundance: .
v_gene: TRBV6-5
j_gene: TRBJ2-7
CDR3aa: CASRGLAGGMYEQYF
CDR3nt: TGTGCCAGCAGGGGACTAGCGGGGGGGATGTATGAGCAGTACTTC

d_gene: .
abundance: few
v_gene: TRBV5-1
j_gene: TRBJ1-3
CDR3aa: CASREKGPSGNTIYF
CDR3nt: TGCGCCAGCAGAGAGAAGGGGCCCTCTGGAAACACCATATATTTT

d_gene: .
abundance: .
v_gene: TRBV6-2/TRBV6-3
j_gene: TRBJ1-5
CDR3aa: CASSYSGPPNVPQHF
CDR3nt: TGTGCCAGCAGTTACTCGGGGCCCCCTAATGTGCCCCAGCATTTT

d_gene: .
abundance: .
v_gene: TRBV6-2/TRBV6-3
j_gene: TRBJ1-6
CDR3aa: CASSDSTDSPLHF
CDR3nt: TGTGCCAGCAGTGACTCGACAGATTCACCCCTCCACTTT

d_gene: TRBD2
abundance: .
v_gene: TRBV7-2
j_gene: TRBJ2-7
CDR3aa: CASRPAGTSGYEQYF
CDR3nt: TGTGCCAGCAGGCCCGCCGGGACTAGCGGTTACGAGCAGTACTTC

d_gene: .
abundance: .
v_gene: TRBV28
j_gene: TRBJ1-5
CDR3aa: CASSLVITGANQPQHF
CDR3nt: TGTGCCAGCAGTTTGGTGATCACTGGTGCCAATCAGCCCCAGCATTTT

d_gene: .
abundance: .
v_gene: TRBV7-2
j_gene: TRBJ2-3
CDR3aa: CASSSRLAYDTQYF
CDR3nt: TGTGCCAGCAGCTCCCGGCTAGCCTACGATACGCAGTATTTT

d_gene: TRBD1
abundance: once
v_gene: TRBV7-2
j_gene: TRBJ1-2
CDR3aa: CASRWDRSTTLLGYTF
CDR3nt: TGTGCCAGCCGTTGGGACAGATCTACGACCCTCCTTGGCTACACCTTC

d_gene: .
abundance: .
v_gene: TRBV23-1
j_gene: TRBJ1-5
CDR3aa: CASSQWEPYSNQPQHF
CDR3nt: TGCGCCAGCAGTCAATGGGAGCCGTATAGCAATCAGCCCCAGCATTTT

d_gene: .
abundance: .
v_gene: TRBV30
j_gene: TRBJ1-5
CDR3aa: CAWSVLPVQPQHF
CDR3nt: TGTGCCTGGAGTGTACTCCCCGTTCAGCCCCAGCATTTT

d_gene: .
abundance: .
v_gene: TRBV3-1/TRBV3-2
j_gene: TRBJ2-1
CDR3aa: CASSQEGSGAGDNEQFF
CDR3nt: TGTGCCAGCAGCCAAGAGGGATCAGGAGCGGGCGACAATGAGCAGTTCTTC

d_gene: .
abundance: .
v_gene: TRBV28
j_gene: TRBJ2-7
CDR3aa: CASTPSPSYEQYF
CDR3nt: TGTGCCAGCACCCCAAGCCCCTCCTACGAGCAGTACTTC

d_gene: .
abundance: few
v_gene: TRBV28
j_gene: TRBJ2-1
CDR3aa: CASSFSFFRSSYNEQFF
CDR3nt: TGTGCCAGCAGTTTTTCCTTCTTTAGGAGCTCCTACAATGAGCAGTTCTTC

d_gene: TRBD1
abundance: .
v_gene: TRBV5-1
j_gene: TRBJ1-1
CDR3aa: CASSLTGRAFF
CDR3nt: TGCGCCAGCAGTTTGACAGGGCGAGCTTTCTTT

d_gene: TRBD1
abundance: .
v_gene: TRBV3-1/TRBV3-2
j_gene: TRBJ1-3
CDR3aa: CASSQDRGFRNTIYF
CDR3nt: TGTGCCAGCAGCCAAGACAGGGGGTTTAGAAACACCATATATTTT

d_gene: TRBD1
abundance: .
v_gene: TRBV13
j_gene: TRBJ1-2
CDR3aa: CASSPRTGLPRGYTF
CDR3nt: TGTGCCAGCAGCCCTAGGACAGGGCTACCGAGAGGCTACACCTTC

d_gene: .
abundance: .
v_gene: TRBV3-1/TRBV3-2
j_gene: TRBJ1-2
CDR3aa: CASSQDRARYGYTF
CDR3nt: TGTGCCAGCAGCCAAGATCGCGCAAGATATGGCTACACCTTC

d_gene: TRBD1
abundance: .
v_gene: TRBV4-1
j_gene: TRBJ1-2
CDR3aa: CASSQTDRGPYGYTF
CDR3nt: TGCGCCAGCAGCCAAACGGACAGGGGGCCATATGGCTACACCTTC

d_gene: .
abundance: .
v_gene: TRBV18
j_gene: TRBJ2-1
CDR3aa: CASSPPTGRGNEQFF
CDR3nt: TGTGCCAGCTCACCACCAACAGGGAGGGGCAATGAGCAGTTCTTC

d_gene: TRBD2
abundance: .
v_gene: TRBV6-4
j_gene: TRBJ2-7
CDR3aa: CASSDSEQRDSYEQYF
CDR3nt: TGTGCCAGCAGTGACTCGGAGCAGCGGGATTCCTACGAGCAGTACTTC

d_gene: TRBD2
abundance: .
v_gene: TRBV5-1
j_gene: TRBJ2-7
CDR3aa: CASSPGGGGSAYEQYF
CDR3nt: TGCGCCAGCAGCCCGGGCGGGGGGGGCTCTGCCTACGAGCAGTACTTC

d_gene: .
abundance: .
v_gene: TRBV7-9
j_gene: TRBJ1-4
CDR3aa: CASSFGRGATNEKLFF
CDR3nt: TGTGCCAGCAGCTTCGGCAGGGGCGCAACTAATGAAAAACTGTTTTTT

d_gene: .
abundance: .
v_gene: TRBV18
j_gene: TRBJ1-1
CDR3aa: CASSPPENTEAFF
CDR3nt: TGTGCCAGCTCACCGCCAGAGAACACTGAAGCTTTCTTT

d_gene: .
abundance: .
v_gene: TRBV10-3
j_gene: TRBJ2-7
CDR3aa: CAISVGDEQYF
CDR3nt: TGTGCCATCAGTGTGGGCGACGAGCAGTACTTC

d_gene: TRBD2
abundance: .
v_gene: TRBV7-2
j_gene: TRBJ2-1
CDR3aa: CASSPRAGGAASNEQFF
CDR3nt: TGTGCCAGCAGCCCTCGTGCCGGGGGGGCCGCGTCCAATGAGCAGTTCTTC

d_gene: .
abundance: .
v_gene: TRBV12-5
j_gene: TRBJ2-1
CDR3aa: CASGLVRGQEGEQFF
CDR3nt: TGTGCTAGTGGTTTGGTACGCGGACAGGAGGGTGAGCAGTTCTTC

d_gene: TRBD2
abundance: .
v_gene: TRBV14
j_gene: TRBJ2-1
CDR3aa: CASSQDLGLAAYNEQFF
CDR3nt: TGTGCCAGCAGCCAAGATCTTGGGCTAGCGGCCTACAATGAGCAGTTCTTC

d_gene: TRBD1
abundance: .
v_gene: TRBV2
j_gene: TRBJ1-1
CDR3aa: CASSRTGGRTEAFF
CDR3nt: TGTGCCAGCAGTAGGACAGGGGGCAGGACTGAAGCTTTCTTT

d_gene: .
abundance: .
v_gene: TRBV4-1
j_gene: TRBJ2-7
CDR3aa: CASSPSNRVGEQYF
CDR3nt: TGCGCCAGCAGCCCTTCCAACAGGGTTGGAGAGCAGTACTTC

d_gene: TRBD1
abundance: .
v_gene: TRBV5-4
j_gene: TRBJ1-2
CDR3aa: CASSLQGAKSYGYTF
CDR3nt: TGTGCCAGCAGCTTACAGGGGGCTAAATCCTATGGCTACACCTTC

d_gene: .
abundance: .
v_gene: TRBV19
j_gene: TRBJ2-5
CDR3aa: CASSLGGSGETQYF
CDR3nt: TGTGCCAGTAGCCTAGGAGGGTCCGGAGAGACCCAGTACTTC

d_gene: .
abundance: once
v_gene: TRBV9
j_gene: TRBJ2-1
CDR3aa: CASSESGNEQFF
CDR3nt: TGTGCCAGCAGCGAGAGCGGGAATGAGCAGTTCTTC

d_gene: TRBD1
abundance: once
v_gene: TRBV3-1/TRBV3-2
j_gene: TRBJ1-2
CDR3aa: CASSQVDRANYGYTF
CDR3nt: TGTGCCAGCAGCCAAGTGGACAGGGCTAACTATGGCTACACCTTC

d_gene: TRBD1
abundance: .
v_gene: TRBV27
j_gene: TRBJ1-2
CDR3aa: CASSFFAGGSNYGYTF
CDR3nt: TGTGCCAGCAGTTTCTTCGCAGGGGGTTCTAACTATGGCTACACCTTC

d_gene: .
abundance: .
v_gene: TRBV19
j_gene: TRBJ1-5
CDR3aa: CASSKSGHNSNQPQHF
CDR3nt: TGTGCCAGTAGTAAATCGGGACACAATAGCAATCAGCCCCAGCATTTT

d_gene: TRBD1
abundance: .
v_gene: TRBV6-5
j_gene: TRBJ2-1
CDR3aa: CASSPRSGGYNEQFF
CDR3nt: TGTGCCAGCAGTCCCCGTTCAGGGGGTTACAATGAGCAGTTCTTC

d_gene: .
abundance: .
v_gene: TRBV7-8
j_gene: TRBJ2-7
CDR3aa: CASSLLLGGGRGSYEQYF
CDR3nt: TGTGCCAGCAGCTTATTACTCGGCGGGGGCCGGGGCTCCTACGAGCAGTACTTC

d_gene: TRBD2
abundance: .
v_gene: TRBV19
j_gene: TRBJ2-1
CDR3aa: CASSIGLGVWTSGGNEQFF
CDR3nt: TGTGCCAGTAGTATAGGTTTAGGAGTTTGGACTAGCGGGGGAAATGAGCAGTTCTTC

d_gene: TRBD1
abundance: .
v_gene: TRBV19
j_gene: TRBJ1-3
CDR3aa: CASSLDRERGNTIYF
CDR3nt: TGTGCCAGTAGCCTGGACAGGGAAAGAGGAAACACCATATATTTT

d_gene: .
abundance: .
v_gene: TRBV27
j_gene: TRBJ2-5
CDR3aa: CASSLALAGTQYF
CDR3nt: TGTGCCAGCAGTTTAGCCCTCGCAGGGACCCAGTACTTC

d_gene: .
abundance: .
v_gene: TRBV6-2/TRBV6-3
j_gene: TRBJ2-2
CDR3aa: CASSRHAATTGELFF
CDR3nt: TGTGCCAGCAGTCGACATGCCGCCACCACCGGGGAGCTGTTTTTT

d_gene: .
abundance: .
v_gene: TRBV27
j_gene: TRBJ1-2
CDR3aa: CASSSREANYGYTF
CDR3nt: TGTGCCAGCAGTTCCCGGGAAGCTAACTATGGCTACACCTTC

d_gene: .
abundance: .
v_gene: TRBV12-3/TRBV12-4
j_gene: TRBJ2-3
CDR3aa: CASSLHTDTQYF
CDR3nt: TGTGCCAGCAGTTTACATACAGATACGCAGTATTTT

d_gene: .
abundance: .
v_gene: TRBV7-2
j_gene: TRBJ1-4
CDR3aa: CASSSILGGRAEKLFF
CDR3nt: TGTGCCAGCAGCTCCATTTTGGGGGGGAGAGCCGAAAAACTGTTTTTT

d_gene: .
abundance: .
v_gene: TRBV2
j_gene: TRBJ1-1
CDR3aa: CASSNQGVDTEAFF
CDR3nt: TGTGCCAGCAGTAATCAGGGCGTCGACACTGAAGCTTTCTTT

d_gene: .
abundance: .
v_gene: TRBV7-9
j_gene: TRBJ1-1
CDR3aa: CASSLEGSTEAFF
CDR3nt: TGTGCCAGCAGCTTGGAGGGGTCGACTGAAGCTTTCTTT

d_gene: TRBD1
abundance: once
v_gene: TRBV27
j_gene: TRBJ1-2
CDR3aa: CASSPVGQGVPNYGYTF
CDR3nt: TGTGCCAGCAGTCCGGTTGGGCAGGGGGTTCCTAACTATGGCTACACCTTC